This is a list of T cell receptor beta chains from one sample in a study of shared clonotypes between healthy human individuals. The repertoire was sequenced with immunoSEQ multiplex PCR; TCRdb's copy has only in-frame clones and lacks some. The data show over a million clones, around 82% seen once. The sequencing sample was made of memory CD4+ T cells from PBMCs. Receptors originate from a man aged 18 to 35 in good health. Some clones in this sample may be carry-over from other donors' samples. Each CDR3 is given with its conserved first and last residue. D genes are given only for firm matches. A row's size may be missing; if present it is once, few, many or a size class.

J gene | D gene | clone size | V gene | CDR3 protein | CDR3 DNA
TRBJ2-7 | . | . | TRBV7-3 | CASSSPGSYEQYF | TGTGCCAGCAGCTCCCCGGGTTCCTACGAGCAGTACTTC
TRBJ1-2 | . | . | TRBV19 | CASSSSGGTSYGYTF | TGTGCCAGTAGTAGCTCCGGGGGGACCTCCTATGGCTACACCTTC
TRBJ2-1 | . | . | TRBV11-3 | CASSLDRVKDNEQFF | TGTGCCAGCAGCTTAGACAGGGTTAAGGACAATGAGCAGTTCTTC
TRBJ1-3 | . | . | TRBV2 | CASTDTTGNTIYF | TGTGCCAGCACTGACACGACTGGAAACACCATATATTTT
TRBJ2-5 | TRBD2 | . | TRBV5-1 | CASSLAGGSLQETQYF | TGCGCCAGCAGCTTGGCCGGGGGGAGCCTCCAAGAGACCCAGTACTTC
TRBJ1-5 | . | . | TRBV6-1 | CASSPAKGGSQPQHF | TGTGCCAGCAGCCCCGCCAAGGGGGGTAGTCAGCCCCAGCATTTT
TRBJ2-7 | . | . | TRBV5-1 | CASSLVGGFAHEQYF | TGCGCCAGCAGCTTGGTTGGGGGTTTTGCCCACGAGCAGTACTTC
TRBJ2-3 | . | . | TRBV29-1 | CSVTASDRTDTQYF | TGCAGCGTCACCGCTTCCGATCGCACAGATACGCAGTATTTT
TRBJ1-3 | TRBD1 | . | TRBV2 | CAWTTRDRLPSSGNTIYF | TGCGCCTGGACCACTCGGGACAGGCTTCCGAGCTCTGGAAACACCATATATTTT
TRBJ1-1 | . | . | TRBV6-1 | CASSASLRNTEAFF | TGTGCCAGCAGTGCGTCCTTGAGGAACACTGAAGCTTTCTTT
TRBJ2-2 | TRBD1 | once | TRBV9 | CASSVTGATGELFF | TGTGCCAGCAGCGTAACAGGGGCGACCGGGGAGCTGTTTTTT
TRBJ2-3 | TRBD2 | . | TRBV11-3 | CASSLGKGLAGPDTQYF | TGTGCCAGCAGCTTAGGAAAAGGACTAGCGGGCCCAGATACGCAGTATTTT
TRBJ2-7 | TRBD1 | . | TRBV4-3 | CASDERQGAKWEQYF | TGCGCCAGCGATGAACGACAGGGGGCTAAATGGGAGCAGTACTTC
TRBJ1-1 | . | . | TRBV5-1 | CASSLAVRTEAFF | TGCGCCAGCAGCTTGGCCGTGCGCACTGAAGCTTTCTTT
TRBJ2-3 | . | many | TRBV10-1 | CASSAGRGPGTDTQYF | TGCGCCAGCAGTGCGGGCCGAGGTCCGGGCACAGATACGCAGTATTTT
TRBJ2-1 | . | . | TRBV13 | CASSPRVSRYNEQFF | TGTGCCAGCAGCCCCAGGGTTTCTCGTTACAATGAGCAGTTCTTC
TRBJ2-7 | TRBD2 | . | TRBV11-2 | CASSSGLDRSYEQYF | TGTGCCAGCAGCTCGGGACTAGACCGCTCCTACGAGCAGTACTTC
TRBJ2-6 | . | once | TRBV27 | CASRPAGANVLTF | TGTGCCAGCAGACCTGCTGGGGCCAACGTCCTGACTTTC
TRBJ2-7 | TRBD2 | . | TRBV7-9 | CASSLGTSSYEQYF | TGTGCCAGCAGCTTAGGGACTAGCTCCTACGAGCAGTACTTC
TRBJ1-3 | TRBD1 | . | TRBV5-1 | CASSLRPGQGLGTIYF | TGCGCCAGCAGCTTGCGACCGGGACAGGGTCTCGGCACCATATATTTT
TRBJ1-6 | . | . | TRBV5-6 | CASSVQGYNSPLHF | TGTGCCAGCAGCGTGCAGGGATATAATTCACCCCTCCACTTT
TRBJ1-2 | TRBD1 | . | TRBV28 | CASSSTGGVYGYTF | TGTGCCAGCAGTTCCACAGGGGGCGTCTATGGCTACACCTTC
TRBJ1-4 | . | . | TRBV5-1 | CASSLDGGAEKLFF | TGCGCCAGCAGCTTGGACGGGGGGGCTGAAAAACTGTTTTTT
TRBJ2-3 | TRBD2 | . | TRBV5-5 | CASSLGGGLGDTQYF | TGTGCCAGCAGCTTGGGTGGGGGACTAGGGGATACGCAGTATTTT
TRBJ2-5 | . | . | TRBV28 | CASSGTNAGETQYF | TGTGCCAGCAGTGGGACAAACGCGGGGGAGACCCAGTACTTC
TRBJ1-1 | TRBD1 | . | TRBV5-5 | CASSSLDGTGYTEAFF | TGTGCCAGCAGCTCATTAGACGGGACAGGGTACACTGAAGCTTTCTTT
TRBJ1-5 | . | . | TRBV5-1 | CASSLEVDQPQHF | TGCGCCAGCAGCTTGGAGGTCGATCAGCCCCAGCATTTT
TRBJ2-3 | . | . | TRBV7-2 | CASSYGGSADTQYF | TGTGCCAGCAGCTATGGGGGGTCGGCAGATACGCAGTATTTT